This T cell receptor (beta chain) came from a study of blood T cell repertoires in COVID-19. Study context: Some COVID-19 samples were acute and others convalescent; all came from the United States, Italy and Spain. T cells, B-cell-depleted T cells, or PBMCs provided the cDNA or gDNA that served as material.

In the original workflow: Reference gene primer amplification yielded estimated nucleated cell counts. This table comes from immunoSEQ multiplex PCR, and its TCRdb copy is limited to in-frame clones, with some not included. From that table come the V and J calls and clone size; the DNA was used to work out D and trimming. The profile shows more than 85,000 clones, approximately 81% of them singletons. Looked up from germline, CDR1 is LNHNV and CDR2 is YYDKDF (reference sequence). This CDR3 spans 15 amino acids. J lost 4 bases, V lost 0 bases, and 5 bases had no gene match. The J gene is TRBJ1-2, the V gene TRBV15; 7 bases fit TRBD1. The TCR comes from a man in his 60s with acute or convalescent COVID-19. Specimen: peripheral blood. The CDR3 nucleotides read TGTGCCACCAGCAGAGATCGGCAGGGGGGCTATGGCTACACCTTC. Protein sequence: CATSRDRQGGYGYTF.